Below, 17 T cell receptor beta chains from the same sample are listed, as sequenced in a study of shared clonotypes between healthy human individuals (dated by TCRdb to the early 2020s). The library came from the immunoSEQ multiplex PCR assay. TCRdb obtained this table from immuneACCESS and retained in-frame rearrangements with V and J assigned. These tables miss some clones; where compared with another copy, unresolved V genes account for less than half of the shortfall, and the remainder is unexplained. The sample has approximately 1,000,000 clones on record, roughly 80% of them singletons. 0.89% of the sample goes to the ten largest clones. Specimen: memory CD4+ T cells from PBMCs. The sample's cell subset or site, from its label and the paper: CD45RA-negative fraction. The origin of the receptors is a man aged 18 to 30 in good health. Some clones in this sample may be carry-over from other donors' samples.

The chain recombines TRBV4-1 with TRBJ1-3; D is uncertain. Trimming cost V 1 base and J 7 bases, with 14 bases left between them. Germline lookup yields CDR1 MGHRA and CDR2 YSYEKL. This CDR3 has 15 amino acids. The CDR3 sequence: CASSQAEAPGNTIYF. CDR3 nucleotide sequence: TGCGCCAGCAGCCAAGCGGAGGCGCCGGGGAACACCATATATTTT.

J is TRBJ2-1 and V is TRBV11-2, with TRBD2 matching 13 bases. Looked up from germline, CDR1 is SGHAT and CDR2 is FQNNGV. The length of the CDR3 is 15 residues. J gave up 9 bases and V 5 bases, and 7 bases lay outside the gene matches. The CDR3: CASSTRTSGRGEQFF. CDR3 in DNA: TGTGCCAGCAGCACGCGGACTAGCGGGAGAGGTGAGCAGTTCTTC.

To note about this clone: This CDR3 is also generated by other DNA sequences in the sample. The rearrangement uses TRBV29-1 and TRBJ2-3; 7 bases are shared with TRBD2. There are 12 residues in the CDR3. J lost 3 bases, V lost 4 bases, and 1 base had no gene match. Germline CDR1 is SQVTM and CDR2 is ANQGSEA. The CDR3 sequence: CSVAGGTDTQYF. The CDR3 DNA reads TGCAGCGTTGCGGGGGGAACAGATACGCAGTATTTT.

CDR3 amino acids: CASSEPELAVSTDTQYF. The CDR3 DNA reads TGTGCCAGCAGTGAGCCTGAACTAGCAGTTAGCACAGATACGCAGTATTTT. V gene TRBV6-1 combines with J gene TRBJ2-3, with D maybe TRBD2 (6 bases). The CDR3 runs to 17 residues. The V end lost 3 bases, the J end lost 0 bases, and 16 bases lay between the germline ends. CDR1 is MNHNS and CDR2 is SASEGT in the germline V gene.

The chain employs TRBV2 and TRBJ1-2, with a weak D call TRBD1 (5 bases). CDR1 SNHLY and CDR2 FYNNEI come from the germline V gene. Trimming left V 8 bases short and J 7 bases short, with 14 bases between. The CDR3 runs 12 residues. The CDR3, as DNA: TGTGCCAGCGGTCGGAGGGGCAGTGGCTACACCTTC. Encoded protein: CASGRRGSGYTF.

The J gene is TRBJ2-3, the V gene TRBV11-3, with 7 bases matching TRBD2. With V trimmed by 3 bases and J by 4 bases, 19 bases remained unmatched. CDR3 size: 19 residues. In germline, CDR1 is SGHNT, CDR2 YENEEA. CDR3 sequence: CASSFRGRAGSGQADTQYF. The CDR3, as DNA: TGTGCCAGCAGCTTCCGTGGGAGGGCCGGAAGTGGCCAGGCAGATACGCAGTATTTT.

V usage is TRBV5-1 and J usage is TRBJ2-1; perhaps TRBD2 as D (5 bases). Trimming removed 7 bases from V and 4 bases from J, with 15 bases in between. This CDR3 spans 14 amino acids. Germline V lookup: CDR1 SGHRS, CDR2 YFSETQ. CDR3 sequence: CASRVSGGYNEQFF. The CDR3 DNA reads TGCGCCAGCCGGGTCTCGGGCGGGTACAATGAGCAGTTCTTC.

The V gene is TRBV28, the J gene TRBJ1-1; D unclear. In germline, CDR1 is MDHEN, CDR2 SYDVKM. The ends were cut back, 6 bases at V and 10 bases at J, with 12 bases in the middle. The CDR3 is made up of 11 amino acids. The CDR3 here is CASRLGPVAFF. CDR3 DNA: TGTGCCAGCAGATTAGGCCCCGTAGCTTTCTTT.

This clone occurred once. A much larger clone differs by one base, so this may be a read error. Other DNA sequences in the sample encode the same CDR3. The chain has TRBV29-1 and TRBJ2-5, with 7 positions matching TRBD2. Germline lookup yields CDR1 SQVTM and CDR2 ANQGSEA. V lost 7 bases and J lost 5; bases outside the gene matches: 1. This CDR3 has 10 amino acids. CDR3 amino acids: CSAGRETQYF. CDR3 in DNA: TGCAGCGCCGGGAGGGAGACCCAGTACTTC. The full variable domain, completed using reference TRBV29-1 and TRBJ2-5, is SAVISQKPSRDICQRGTSLTIQCQVDSQVTMMFWYRQQPGQSLTLIATANQGSEATYESGFVIDKFPISRPNLTFSTLTVSNMSPEDSSIYLCSAGRETQYFGPGTRLLVL.

This sequence joins TRBV6-1 and TRBJ1-5; 9 bases align to TRBD1. V gave up 2 bases and J gave up 3 bases; unmatched junction bases: 11. The CDR3 covers 18 residues. Germline V gene lookup returns CDR1 MNHNS and CDR2 SASEGT. In nucleotides, the CDR3 is TGTGCCAGCAGTGAAAGGGGGGACAGGGTCGTCCCCAATCAGCCCCAGCATTTT. It codes for CASSERGDRVVPNQPQHF.

J is TRBJ1-1 and V is TRBV4-1, with a possible D match to TRBD1 (5 bases). The CDR3 is 12 amino acids. Trimming shortened V by 6 bases and J by 6 bases, and 11 bases separated the two germline ends. CDR1 MGHRA and CDR2 YSYEKL come from the germline V gene. This CDR3 reads CASRRGDAEAFF. The CDR3 DNA reads as TGCGCCAGCAGAAGAGGGGACGCTGAAGCTTTCTTT.

The chain has TRBV10-3 and TRBJ1-5, with D possibly being TRBD1 (5 bases). The CDR3 has 14 amino acids. The germline V gene has CDR1 ENHRY and CDR2 SYGVKD. Trimming cost V 4 bases and J 1 base, with 8 bases left between them. CDR3 in amino acids: CAISARASNQPQHF. In DNA form, the CDR3 reads TGTGCCATCAGTGCCAGGGCCAGCAATCAGCCCCAGCATTTT.

The J gene is TRBJ1-6, the V gene TRBV6-1; no reliable D call. The CDR3 extends over 15 amino acids. Germline V gene sequence: CDR1 MNHNS, CDR2 SASEGT. Trimming took 1 base from V and 9 from J, leaving 13 bases between them. The CDR3 sequence: CASSEGTVGISPLHF. As DNA, the CDR3 is TGTGCCAGCAGTGAAGGTACAGTCGGCATTTCACCCCTCCACTTT.

The chain carries TRBV11-2 and TRBJ2-7; 11 nucleotides agree with TRBD1. The CDR3 is 15 residues long. Losses at the gene ends were 5 bases for V and 2 bases for J; bases not matched to a gene: 5. CDR1 is SGHAT and CDR2 is FQNNGV in the germline V gene. This chain's CDR3 is CASSRPGQGAYEQYF. The CDR3 nucleotides are TGTGCCAGCAGCCGCCCGGGACAGGGGGCCTACGAGCAGTACTTC.

The CDR3 DNA reads as TGTGCCAGCAGCTTAGAGGTCCCAAGTTCTGGAAACACCATATATTTT. This translates into CASSLEVPSSGNTIYF. This chain joins TRBV7-8 and TRBJ1-3; the D is unclear. Looked up from germline, CDR1 is SGHVS and CDR2 is FQNEAQ. V lost 1 base and J 1 base, leaving 11 bases between the germline ends. The CDR3 spans 16 residues.

The genes are TRBV7-9 and TRBJ2-2; D possibly matches TRBD1 or TRBD2 (5 bases each). Germline values: CDR1 SEHNR, CDR2 FQNEAQ (reference sequence). The CDR3 runs to 16 residues. Trimming removed 1 base from V and 6 bases from J, with 15 bases in between. In nucleotides, the CDR3 is TGTGCCAGCAGCTTAGTTGCCATTTCGGGGCCCGGGGAGCTGTTTTTT. Translated: CASSLVAISGPGELFF.

V usage is TRBV27 and J usage is TRBJ2-5; 12 positions agree with TRBD2. Trimming cost V 2 bases and J 2 bases; bases outside gene matches: 15. The CDR3 has 20 amino acids. The V gene's germline CDR1 is MNHEY and CDR2 SMNVEV (reference sequence). The DNA for the CDR3 is TGTGCCAGCAGTTTAACCGGGACTAGCGGGTCTCTAATGATTCAAGAGACCCAGTACTTC. Translating it yields CASSLTGTSGSLMIQETQYF.